These 6 T cell receptor beta chains came from one sample sequenced in a study of a mutant IDH1 vaccine in newly diagnosed glioma. Sequenced by immunoSEQ multiplex PCR; TCRdb stores in-frame clones only, minus some. The table lists 98,000 or so clones, 70% to 90% of them singletons. As for time point: baseline, week 1 (first vaccination visit). Treatment in this sample: pre-vaccination baseline after standard-of-care therapy. Material: PBMCs, obtained from a glioma patient treated with radiotherapy, temozolomide or both. The receptors come from a woman aged 50 to 60 with glioma.

V is TRBV6-6 and J is TRBJ2-3; no firm D call. The CDR3 contains 15 residues. Germline V gene sequence: CDR1 MNHNY, CDR2 SVGAGI (reference sequence). The ends were cut back, 4 bases at V and 1 base at J, with 12 bases in the middle. CDR3 amino acids: CASSFFLPGTDTQYF. In nucleotides, the CDR3 is TGTGCCAGCAGTTTTTTCCTCCCGGGCACAGATACGCAGTATTTT.

The chain couples TRBV30 to TRBJ2-1; 9 bases align to TRBD2. The junction had 3 bases not matched to a gene; V was cut back by 1 base and J by 5 bases. The length of the CDR3 is 14 residues. The germline V gene encodes CDR1 GTSNPN and CDR2 SVGIG (reference sequence). The CDR3, as DNA: TGTGCCTGGAGTGACGGACTAGCGAACAATGAGCAGTTCTTC. This sequence encodes CAWSDGLANNEQFF.

J is TRBJ1-2 and V is TRBV11-2; D is undetermined. Trimming cost V 2 bases and J 8 bases, with 18 bases left between them. This CDR3 comprises 15 residues. Germline loops: CDR1 SGHAT, CDR2 FQNNGV. The CDR3 region has the DNA TGTGCCAGCAGCTTATTAGTCCGTGGGGTAGGCGGCTACACCTTC. Residues: CASSLLVRGVGGYTF. The variable domain in full, completed from reference TRBV11-2 and TRBJ1-2, reads EAGVAQSPRYKIIEKRQSVAFWCNPISGHATLYWYQQILGQGPKLLIQFQNNGVVDDSQLPKDRFSAERLKGVDSTLKIQPAKLEDSAVYLCASSLLVRGVGGYTFGSGTRLTVV.

J is TRBJ2-3 and V is TRBV7-6; maybe TRBD2 (5 bases). The ends were cut back, 6 bases at V and 2 bases at J, with 9 bases in the middle. CDR3 size: 13 residues. CDR1 SGHVS and CDR2 FNYEAQ come from the germline V gene. The CDR3 coding sequence is TGTGCCAGCAGTCCCGGGAACACAGATACGCAGTATTTT. Residues: CASSPGNTDTQYF. The variable domain in full, with the rest retrieved from reference TRBV7-6 and TRBJ2-3, is GAGVSQSPRYKVTKRGQDVALRCDPISGHVSLYWYRQALGQGPEFLTYFNYEAQQDKSGLPNDRFSAERPEGSISTLTIQRTEQRDSAMYRCASSPGNTDTQYFGPGTRLTVL.

The chain is built from TRBV30 and TRBJ2-1, with TRBD2 identical over 7 bases. Germline values: CDR1 GTSNPN, CDR2 SVGIG (reference sequence). The CDR3 loop spans 13 amino acids. Germline trimming cut 3 bases from V and 4 bases from J; bases unmatched to any gene: 3. DNA of the CDR3: TGTGCCTGGAGAGCTAGCGGATACAATGAGCAGTTCTTC. Amino acids: CAWRASGYNEQFF.

This chain connects TRBV15 to TRBJ2-3; 8 bases fit TRBD1. V lost 1 base to trimming and J lost 6 bases; unmatched junction nucleotides: 9. CDR3 length: 16 amino acids. The germline gives CDR1 LNHNV, CDR2 YYDKDF (reference sequence). The CDR3 coding sequence is TGTGCCACCAGCAGAGGAAGGCAGGGGGCGCCGGATACGCAGTATTTT. Protein: CATSRGRQGAPDTQYF. The entire variable domain, with the rest obtained from reference TRBV15 and TRBJ2-3, is as follows: DAMVIQNPRYQVTQFGKPVTLSCSQTLNHNVMYWYQQKSSQAPKLLFHYYDKDFNNEADTPDNFQSRRPNTSFCFLDIRSPGLGDTAMYLCATSRGRQGAPDTQYFGPGTRLTVL.